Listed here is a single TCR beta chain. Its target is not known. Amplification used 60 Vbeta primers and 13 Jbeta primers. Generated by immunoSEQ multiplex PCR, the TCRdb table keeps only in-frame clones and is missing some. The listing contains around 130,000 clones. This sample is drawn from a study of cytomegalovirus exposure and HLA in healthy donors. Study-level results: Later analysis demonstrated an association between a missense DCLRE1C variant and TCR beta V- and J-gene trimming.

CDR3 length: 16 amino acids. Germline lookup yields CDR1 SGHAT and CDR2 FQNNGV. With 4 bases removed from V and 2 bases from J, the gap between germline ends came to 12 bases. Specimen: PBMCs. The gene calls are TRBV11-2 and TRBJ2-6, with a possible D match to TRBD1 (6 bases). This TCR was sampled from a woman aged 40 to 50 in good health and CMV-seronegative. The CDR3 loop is CASSSSWTAGANVLTF. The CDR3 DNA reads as TGTGCCAGCAGCTCATCCTGGACAGCTGGGGCCAACGTCCTGACTTTC.